These 28 T cell receptor beta chains were sequenced from one sample in a study of cytomegalovirus exposure and HLA in healthy donors. The study ran its PCR with 60 Vbeta and 13 Jbeta primers. TCRdb's table, derived via immunoSEQ multiplex PCR, lists solely in-frame clones and lacks some. The sample lists some 110,000 clones, about 83% seen once, with under 6.5% in the top ten. Sequencing used PBMCs. These receptor sequences come from a man aged 18-30 years in good health and CMV-seronegative.

The J gene is TRBJ2-2, the V gene TRBV11-3; TRBD1 matches 10 bases. The CDR3 extends over 15 amino acids. With V trimmed by 5 bases and J by 1 base, 1 base remained unmatched. Germline V gene data show CDR1 as SGHNT and CDR2 as YENEEA. Here the CDR3 reads CASSRDRGNTGELFF. Written as DNA, the CDR3 is TGTGCCAGCAGCCGGGACAGGGGGAACACCGGGGAGCTGTTTTTT.

This rearrangement joins TRBV19 to TRBJ1-1, with a tentative D call TRBD1 (6 bases). The V end was cut by 7 bases, the J end by 4 bases, with 16 bases between. The CDR3 spans 14 residues. Germline V gene data show CDR1 as LNHDA and CDR2 as SQIVND (reference sequence). The CDR3 loop reads CASTTGTTGTEAFF. The CDR3 DNA reads as TGTGCCAGTACTACAGGGACGACGGGCACTGAAGCTTTCTTT.

The chain is built from TRBV9 and TRBJ2-1, with 8 nucleotides matching TRBD2. Per the germline V gene, CDR1 is SGDLS and CDR2 is YYNGEE. V was clipped by 1 base and J by 7 bases; unmatched bases: 7. The CDR3 consists of 15 residues. CDR3 bases: TGTGCCAGCAGCGTACGAGCGGGAGTGAAGAATGAGCAGTTCTTC. It codes for CASSVRAGVKNEQFF.

The rearrangement joins TRBV29-1 to TRBJ2-1, with TRBD1 matching over 7 bases. CDR1 is SQVTM, CDR2 ANQGSEA, per germline. The CDR3 covers 13 residues. With 4 bases clipped from V and 8 bases from J, the junction kept 8 bases outside the gene matches. This CDR3 is CSVASTGTDEQFF. The CDR3 region has the DNA TGCAGCGTTGCCTCGACAGGGACCGATGAGCAGTTCTTC.

The chain links TRBV28 to TRBJ2-5, with TRBD2 as a possible D gene (6 bases). V was trimmed by 3 bases and J by 7 bases, leaving 15 bases between them. The germline V gene encodes CDR1 MDHEN and CDR2 SYDVKM. The CDR3 runs to 14 residues. CDR3 sequence reads: CASSFGTPGGTQYF. CDR3 sequence (DNA): TGTGCCAGCAGTTTTGGGACCCCCGGGGGGACCCAGTACTTC.

This clone was counted a few times. The chain employs TRBV13 and TRBJ1-2, with TRBD1 matching 7 bases. CDR3 length: 14 amino acids. J lost 4 bases, V lost 1 base, and 3 bases had no gene match. Germline CDR1 PRHDT, CDR2 FYEKMQ (reference sequence). CDR3 sequence: CASSLEGAGYGYTF. In DNA, the CDR3 is TGTGCCAGCAGCTTAGAGGGGGCCGGCTATGGCTACACCTTC.

V usage is TRBV5-8 and J usage is TRBJ1-5, with D unresolved. V gave up 1 base and J gave up 2 bases, with 7 bases separating them. Germline CDR1 and CDR2: SGHTS and YDEGEE. CDR3 length equals 14 residues. In DNA, the CDR3 is TGTGCCAGCAGCTTGTCCTATGGCAATCAGCCCCAGCATTTT. Its protein product is CASSLSYGNQPQHF.

The V call is TRBV5-1, the J call TRBJ2-1; 11 bases map to TRBD1. Looked up from germline, CDR1 is SGHRS and CDR2 is YFSETQ. The junction had 2 bases not matched to a gene; V was cut back by 0 bases and J by 9 bases. The CDR3 covers 14 residues. The CDR3 DNA sequence: TGCGCCAGCAGCTTGGGGACAGGGGGCGTTGAGCAGTTCTTC. It encodes CASSLGTGGVEQFF.

The chain has TRBV5-6 and TRBJ1-2, with D unresolved. This CDR3 has 16 amino acids. V was pared by 1 base and J by 7 bases, with 20 bases between. Germline V CDR1 and CDR2: SGHDT, YYEEEE. Here the CDR3 reads CASSLLPSGMDLGYTF. The CDR3 DNA reads TGTGCCAGCAGCTTGCTACCATCGGGGATGGATCTTGGCTACACCTTC.

This clone came up a few times. The chain has TRBV4-2 and TRBJ1-6; D ambiguous. CDR1 is LGHNA and CDR2 is YNFKEQ in the germline V gene. This CDR3 contains 17 residues. Trimming removed 0 bases from V and 9 bases from J, with 18 bases in between. Here the CDR3 DNA reads TGTGCCAGCAGCCAAGATGTCGGCGGAGAACTAGGTTCACCCCTCCACTTT. Its protein is CASSQDVGGELGSPLHF.

V is TRBV14 and J is TRBJ2-1; 10 positions agree with TRBD2. The CDR3 is 19 amino acids. Germline V gives CDR1 SGHDN, CDR2 FVKESK. With V trimmed by 0 bases and J by 8 bases, 16 bases remained unmatched. The CDR3 nucleotides are TGTGCCAGCAGCCAAGAACACCCCCGGCTAGCGGGAGTCGGCGATGAGCAGTTCTTC. Translation gives CASSQEHPRLAGVGDEQFF. The complete variable domain, with remaining parts taken from reference TRBV14 and TRBJ2-1, reads EAGVTQFPSHSVIEKGQTVTLRCDPISGHDNLYWYRRVMGKEIKFLLHFVKESKQDESGMPNNRFLAERTGGTYSTLKVQPAELEDSGVYFCASSQEHPRLAGVGDEQFFGPGTRLTVL.

The chain recombines TRBV7-6 with TRBJ2-3; 13 bases match TRBD2. The J segment lost 4 bases and the V segment lost 2 bases, leaving 0 bases of the junction unmatched. Per germline, CDR1 SGHVS and CDR2 FNYEAQ. The CDR3 is 15 residues long. The chain's CDR3 is CASSLTSGRADTQYF. Here the CDR3 DNA reads TGTGCCAGCAGCTTAACTAGCGGGAGGGCAGATACGCAGTATTTT. Together with reference TRBV7-6 and TRBJ2-3, the CDR3 gives the full variable domain: GAGVSQSPRYKVTKRGQDVALRCDPISGHVSLYWYRQALGQGPEFLTYFNYEAQQDKSGLPNDRFSAERPEGSISTLTIQRTEQRDSAMYRCASSLTSGRADTQYFGPGTRLTVL.

CDR3 bases: TGTGCCAGTAGCCTCTCTAAGGCGGGAGCTTCGGGAAATGAGCAGTTCTTC. Encoded protein: CASSLSKAGASGNEQFF. The chain links TRBV19 to TRBJ2-1; 7 nucleotides match TRBD2. After removal of 6 bases from V and 7 bases from J, the junction contained 18 bases not matched to a gene. CDR3 length: 17 residues. Germline loops: CDR1 LNHDA, CDR2 SQIVND (reference sequence).

V gene TRBV11-3 combines with J gene TRBJ2-7; weak D call: TRBD2 (6 bases). Trimming took 2 bases from V and 4 from J, leaving 12 bases between them. Germline lookup yields CDR1 SGHNT and CDR2 YENEEA. This CDR3 has 14 amino acids. The chain's CDR3 is CASSLLVGTYEQYF. The CDR3 coding sequence is TGTGCCAGCAGCTTATTGGTTGGGACTTACGAGCAGTACTTC.

The rearrangement joins TRBV14 to TRBJ2-7; 9 nucleotides align to TRBD1. Germline V gene lookup returns CDR1 SGHDN and CDR2 FVKESK. This CDR3 has 14 residues. Unmatched junction bases numbered 4, after V lost 2 bases and J lost 5 bases. In DNA form, the CDR3 reads TGTGCCAGCAGCCAAACAGGGGGCTGGAACGAGCAGTACTTC. It codes for CASSQTGGWNEQYF.

This clone was picked up one time. The V call is TRBV20-1, the J call TRBJ1-2; D is ambiguous. This CDR3 contains 11 residues. Trimming shortened V by 3 bases and J by 7 bases, and 9 bases separated the two germline ends. Germline CDR1 and CDR2: DFQATT and SNEGSKA (reference sequence). The CDR3 protein is CSASYPSGYTF. The CDR3 DNA follows: TGCAGTGCTAGTTATCCTAGTGGCTACACCTTC.

The chain combines TRBV19 with TRBJ1-2; weak D call: TRBD1 (5 bases). Germline V CDR1 and CDR2: LNHDA, SQIVND (reference sequence). The CDR3 has 15 amino acids. The V end lost 4 bases, the J end lost 3 bases, and 15 bases lay between the germline ends. The CDR3 sequence: CASSTGHYVDYGYTF. The CDR3 DNA reads as TGTGCCAGTAGTACCGGACACTACGTTGACTATGGCTACACCTTC.

V and J are TRBV11-2 and TRBJ2-5; 8 bases match TRBD1. The CDR3 runs to 14 residues. Per the germline V gene, CDR1 is SGHAT and CDR2 is FQNNGV. The ends lost 5 bases at V and 5 bases at J; junction bases unmatched: 7. The CDR3 region has the DNA TGTGCCAGCAGCCCCGGACAGGGATACGAGACCCAGTACTTC. Its translation: CASSPGQGYETQYF.

The rearrangement uses TRBV11-2 and TRBJ2-2; D is uncertain. Trimming took 4 bases from V and 0 from J, leaving 12 bases between them. The CDR3 extends over 16 amino acids. Germline-derived CDR1 and CDR2 are SGHAT and FQNNGV. CDR3 region: CASSSLTSTNTGELFF. In DNA, the CDR3 is TGTGCCAGCAGCTCGCTGACATCCACGAACACCGGGGAGCTGTTTTTT.

J is TRBJ1-5 and V is TRBV30, with D possibly TRBD1 on 6 matching bases. The V gene lost 0 bases and the J gene lost 3 bases, with 9 bases spanning the gap. The CDR3 covers 14 residues. Germline-derived CDR1 and CDR2 are GTSNPN and SVGIG (reference sequence). The CDR3 DNA is TGTGCCTGGAGTGTCGGACAGTCCAATCAGCCCCAGCATTTT. Its translation: CAWSVGQSNQPQHF.

This chain links TRBV7-2 with TRBJ2-1, with 8 bases lining up with TRBD2. This CDR3 has 14 amino acids. From germline, CDR1 is SGHTA and CDR2 FQGNSA. After removal of 5 bases from V and 8 bases from J, the junction contained 8 bases not matched to a gene. The CDR3 is CASSERELVYEQFF. The CDR3 region has the DNA TGTGCCAGCAGCGAGCGGGAGCTGGTCTATGAGCAGTTCTTC.

The V and J genes are TRBV7-2 and TRBJ2-3, with D possibly TRBD2 on 6 matching bases. Looked up from germline, CDR1 is SGHTA and CDR2 is FQGNSA. This CDR3 contains 17 residues. Trimming took 0 bases from V and 0 from J, leaving 13 bases between them. The CDR3 loop reads CASSLAGLLISTDTQYF. The CDR3 nucleotides are TGTGCCAGCAGCTTAGCGGGACTCTTGATTAGCACAGATACGCAGTATTTT.

The rearrangement uses TRBV11-2 and TRBJ2-3, with D possibly matching TRBD1 (5 bases). V lost 5 bases to trimming and J lost 3 bases, with 21 bases between them. Germline CDR1 is SGHAT and CDR2 is FQNNGV. The CDR3 has 17 residues. The CDR3: CASSPRRWGRETDTQYF. CDR3 bases: TGTGCCAGCAGCCCGAGAAGGTGGGGCAGAGAAACAGATACGCAGTATTTT.

The V call is TRBV6-1, the J call TRBJ2-1; 8 bases align to TRBD2. Germline CDR1 MNHNS, CDR2 SASEGT. The CDR3 runs to 13 residues. With 9 bases clipped from V and 1 base from J, the junction kept 2 bases outside the gene matches. Here the CDR3 reads CASSGTSYNEQFF. CDR3 bases: TGTGCCAGTAGCGGGACATCCTACAATGAGCAGTTCTTC.

This chain joins TRBV7-9 and TRBJ1-2; 10 bases line up with TRBD1. The CDR3 extends over 16 amino acids. Germline CDR1 reads SEHNR; CDR2 reads FQNEAQ (reference sequence). V shed 5 bases, J shed 8 bases, and the junction held 14 bases outside the gene matches. CDR3 sequence: CASSPPGDRGIGGYTF. The CDR3 bases are TGTGCCAGCAGCCCCCCGGGGGACAGGGGTATCGGCGGCTACACCTTC. The whole variable domain, filled in from reference TRBV7-9 and TRBJ1-2, reads DTGVSQNPRHKITKRGQNVTFRCDPISEHNRLYWYRQTLGQGPEFLTYFQNEAQLEKSRLLSDRFSAERPKGSFSTLEIQRTEQGDSAMYLCASSPPGDRGIGGYTFGSGTRLTVV.

V is TRBV6-1 and J is TRBJ2-1, with 9 bases that match TRBD1. Germline V gene lookup returns CDR1 MNHNS and CDR2 SASEGT. The CDR3 spans 16 residues. Trimming removed 2 bases from V and 6 bases from J; junction bases left unmatched: 8. The DNA of the CDR3 is TGTGCCAGCAGTGAACCCGGACAGGGGTTAGGCAATGAGCAGTTCTTC. Its protein is CASSEPGQGLGNEQFF.

The chain employs TRBV27 and TRBJ2-2, with 10 bases matching TRBD2. V shed 6 bases and J 5 bases; nucleotides not matched to a gene: 6. The germline V gene has CDR1 MNHEY and CDR2 SMNVEV (reference sequence). The CDR3 contains 15 residues. CDR3 coding DNA: TGTGCCAGCAGGCGAACTAGCGGGACTACCGGGGAGCTGTTTTTT. This translates into CASRRTSGTTGELFF.

The chain recombines TRBV5-1 with TRBJ1-1; 8 bases align to TRBD1. CDR3 length equals 16 residues. The V and J ends lost 0 bases and 1 base, in that order; junction bases with no gene match: 5. Germline V gene lookup returns CDR1 SGHRS and CDR2 YFSETQ. The CDR3 sequence is CASSLGPGQGNTEAFF. The CDR3, as DNA: TGCGCCAGCAGCTTGGGCCCTGGACAGGGGAACACTGAAGCTTTCTTT. Full variable domain (rest looked up from reference TRBV5-1 and TRBJ1-1): KAGVTQTPRYLIKTRGQQVTLSCSPISGHRSVSWYQQTPGQGLQFLFEYFSETQRNKGNFPGRFSGRQFSNSRSEMNVSTLELGDSALYLCASSLGPGQGNTEAFFGQGTRLTVV.